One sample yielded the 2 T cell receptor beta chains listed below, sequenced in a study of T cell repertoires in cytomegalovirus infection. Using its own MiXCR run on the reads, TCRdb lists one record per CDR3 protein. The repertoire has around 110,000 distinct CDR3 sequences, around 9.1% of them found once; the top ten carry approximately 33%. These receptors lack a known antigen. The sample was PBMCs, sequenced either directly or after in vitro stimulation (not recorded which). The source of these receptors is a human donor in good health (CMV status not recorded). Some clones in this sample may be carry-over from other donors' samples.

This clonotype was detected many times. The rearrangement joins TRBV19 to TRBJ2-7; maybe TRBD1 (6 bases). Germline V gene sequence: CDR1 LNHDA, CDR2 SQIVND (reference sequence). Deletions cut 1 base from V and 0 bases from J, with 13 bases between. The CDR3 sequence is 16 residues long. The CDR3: CASSIASGTPSYEQYF. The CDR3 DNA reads TGTGCCAGTAGTATAGCCTCCGGGACACCCTCCTACGAGCAGTACTTC.

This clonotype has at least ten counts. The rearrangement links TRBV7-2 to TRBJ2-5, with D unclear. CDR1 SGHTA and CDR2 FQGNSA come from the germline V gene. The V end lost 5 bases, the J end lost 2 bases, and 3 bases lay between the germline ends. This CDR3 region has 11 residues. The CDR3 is CASSAQETQYF. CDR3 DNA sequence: TGTGCCAGCAGCGCACAAGAGACCCAGTACTTC. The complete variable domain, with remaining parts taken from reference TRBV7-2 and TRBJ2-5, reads GAGVSQSPSNKVTEKGKDVELRCDPISGHTALYWYRQSLGQGLEFLIYFQGNSAPDKSGLPSDRFSAERTGGSVSTLTIQRTQQEDSAVYLCASSAQETQYFGPGTRLLVL.